This TCR beta chain was observed in a study of vaccination effects on CD4 cells after COVID-19. Findings and caveats of the study: Marked contraction was observed in infection-induced and vaccine-induced clones late after vaccination.

Note on this clone: The antigen is not known.

Ahead of sequencing, the ViraFEST assay grew antigen-specific CD4+ T cells using viral peptide pools. A 10-day culture period preceded the isolation of CD4+ T cells. Each vaccine recipient was nucleocapsid antibody negative and had no prior SARS-CoV-2 infection. Some 2 million PBMC were placed in each well, which was supplemented with 10 IU/ml IL-2 and around 9.5 ug/ml peptides. Cultures received IL-2 medium that replaced half the medium on days 3 and 7. The table came from immunoSEQ multiplex PCR; TCRdb's copy has only in-frame clones and leaves some out. This table has some 41,000 clones, roughly 62% appearing once. In germline, CDR1 is KGHSH, CDR2 LQKENI. The CDR3 spans 19 residues. Trimming removed 0 bases from V and 0 bases from J; junction bases left unmatched: 8.

V is TRBV18 and J is TRBJ2-2; 9 bases align to TRBD1. This receptor was obtained from a human donor who received a COVID-19 vaccine. The source was CD4+ T cells from PBMCs cultured with HCoV-OC43 spike peptides, collected before COVID-19 vaccination. Sample subset: HCoV-OC43 spike overlapping peptide pool stimulation. For the CDR3, the DNA is TGTGCCAGCTCACCACCTGCCGGGACAGGGTTGGCGAACACCGGGGAGCTGTTTTTT. This sequence encodes CASSPPAGTGLANTGELFF.